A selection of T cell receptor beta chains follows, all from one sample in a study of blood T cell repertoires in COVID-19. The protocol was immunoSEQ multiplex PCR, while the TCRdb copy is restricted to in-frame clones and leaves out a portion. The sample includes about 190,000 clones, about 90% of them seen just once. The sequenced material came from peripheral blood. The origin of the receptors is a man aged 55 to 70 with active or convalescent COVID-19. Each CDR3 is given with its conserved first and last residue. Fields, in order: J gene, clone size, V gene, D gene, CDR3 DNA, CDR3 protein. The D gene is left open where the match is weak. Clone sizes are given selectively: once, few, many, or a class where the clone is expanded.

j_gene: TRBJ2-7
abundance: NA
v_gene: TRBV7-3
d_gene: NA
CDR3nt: TGTGCCAGCAGCCCGAAAGGGAGCTACGAGCAGTACTTC
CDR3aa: CASSPKGSYEQYF

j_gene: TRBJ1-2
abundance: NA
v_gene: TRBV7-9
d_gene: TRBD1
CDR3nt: TGTGCCAGCAGCTTGGGACAGGTGGAGTATGGCTACACCTTC
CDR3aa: CASSLGQVEYGYTF

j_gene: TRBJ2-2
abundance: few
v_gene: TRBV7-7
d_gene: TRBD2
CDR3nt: TGTGCCAGCAGCTTGCGCGGGGGTTTTTCGGCCGGGGAGCTGTTTTTT
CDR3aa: CASSLRGGFSAGELFF

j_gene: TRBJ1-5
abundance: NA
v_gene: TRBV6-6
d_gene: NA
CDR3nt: TGTGCCAGCAGTTACTCGAGAAGCAATCAGCCCCAGCATTTT
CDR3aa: CASSYSRSNQPQHF

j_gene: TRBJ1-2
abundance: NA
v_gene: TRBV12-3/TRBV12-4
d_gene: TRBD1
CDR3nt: TGTGCCAGCAGTTTTGACAGGGACTATGGCTACACCTTC
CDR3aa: CASSFDRDYGYTF

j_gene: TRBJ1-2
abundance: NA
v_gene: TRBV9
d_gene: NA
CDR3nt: TGTGCCAGCAGCGTGCGCAACTATGGCTACACCTTC
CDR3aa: CASSVRNYGYTF

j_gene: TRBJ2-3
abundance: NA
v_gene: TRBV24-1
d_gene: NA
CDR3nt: TGTGCCACCAGTGACCTCCAGGGTCCAGATACGCAGTATTTT
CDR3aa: CATSDLQGPDTQYF

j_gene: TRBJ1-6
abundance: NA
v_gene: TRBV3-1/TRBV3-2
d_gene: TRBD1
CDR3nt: TGTGCCAGCAGCCCCCGAGGACAGGGGTATTCACCCCTCCACTTT
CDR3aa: CASSPRGQGYSPLHF

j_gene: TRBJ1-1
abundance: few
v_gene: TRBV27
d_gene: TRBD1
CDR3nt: TGTGCCAGCAGCGGCAATTATGGGACAGGGGGCACTGAAGCTTTCTTT
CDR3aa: CASSGNYGTGGTEAFF

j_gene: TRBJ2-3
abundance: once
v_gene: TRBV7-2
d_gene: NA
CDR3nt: TGTGCCAGCAGCTGGGGGGGCAGAGATACGCAGTATTTT
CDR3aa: CASSWGGRDTQYF

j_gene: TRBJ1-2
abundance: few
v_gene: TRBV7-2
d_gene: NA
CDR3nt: TGTGCCAGCAGCTTAGCCCGGGGTGTACAGCTAGGTGGCTACACCTTC
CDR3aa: CASSLARGVQLGGYTF

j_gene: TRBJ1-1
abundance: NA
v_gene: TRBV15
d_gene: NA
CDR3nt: TGTGCCACCAGCACACCGGCCGGGGGAGGGCTGAACACTGAAGCTTTCTTT
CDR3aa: CATSTPAGGGLNTEAFF

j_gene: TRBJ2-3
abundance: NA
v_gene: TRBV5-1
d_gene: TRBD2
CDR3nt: TGCGCCAGCAGCCGGACTAGCGACACAGATACGCAGTATTTT
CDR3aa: CASSRTSDTDTQYF

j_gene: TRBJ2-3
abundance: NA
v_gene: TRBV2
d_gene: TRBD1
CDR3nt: TGTGCCAGCAGTGCCGACAGGGGTGAGCAGTATTTT
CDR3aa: CASSADRGEQYF

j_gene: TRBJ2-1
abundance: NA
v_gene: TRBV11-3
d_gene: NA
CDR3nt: TGTGCCAGCAGCTTTCAAACAGGGTCCCACAATGAGCAGTTCTTC
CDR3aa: CASSFQTGSHNEQFF

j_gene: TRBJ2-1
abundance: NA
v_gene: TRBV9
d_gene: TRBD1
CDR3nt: TGTGCCAGCAGCGATTCCCGGGACAGATACAATGAGCAGTTCTTC
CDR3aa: CASSDSRDRYNEQFF

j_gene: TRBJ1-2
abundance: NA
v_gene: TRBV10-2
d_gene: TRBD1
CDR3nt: TGCGCCAGCAGAGGATGGGACAGGGGGCGAGGAAGGTCTGGCTACACCTTC
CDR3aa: CASRGWDRGRGRSGYTF

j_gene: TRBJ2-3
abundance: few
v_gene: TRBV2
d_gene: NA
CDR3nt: TGTGCCAGCAAATCTCGACAAAGGGGCGCAGATACGCAGTATTTT
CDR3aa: CASKSRQRGADTQYF

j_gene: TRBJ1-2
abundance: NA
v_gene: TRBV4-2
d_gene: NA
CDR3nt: TGTGCCAGCAGCCAAGGAGGTGTCCTAGCTAACTATGGCTACACCTTC
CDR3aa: CASSQGGVLANYGYTF

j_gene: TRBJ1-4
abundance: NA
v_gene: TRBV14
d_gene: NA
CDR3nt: TGTGCCAGCAGCCACCGTGTCCGTGGCGAAAAACTGTTTTTT
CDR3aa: CASSHRVRGEKLFF

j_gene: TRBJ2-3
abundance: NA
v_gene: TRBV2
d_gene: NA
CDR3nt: TGTGCCAGCAGGTATACAGGGTCTGTAGATACGCAGTATTTT
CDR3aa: CASRYTGSVDTQYF

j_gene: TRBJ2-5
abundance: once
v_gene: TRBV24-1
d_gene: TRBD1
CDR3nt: TGTGCCACCAGTGACATATACTCTGGGACAGGGCCTGGGGAGACCCAGTACTTC
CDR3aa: CATSDIYSGTGPGETQYF

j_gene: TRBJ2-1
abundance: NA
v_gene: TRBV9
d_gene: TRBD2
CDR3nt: TGTGCCAGCAGCACGACTAGCGGGGGGCCGTACAATGAGCAGTTCTTC
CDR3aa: CASSTTSGGPYNEQFF

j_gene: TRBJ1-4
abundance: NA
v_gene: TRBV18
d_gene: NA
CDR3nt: TGTGCCAGCTCACCAAGACAGGTGGGGTTGAATGAAAAACTGTTTTTT
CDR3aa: CASSPRQVGLNEKLFF

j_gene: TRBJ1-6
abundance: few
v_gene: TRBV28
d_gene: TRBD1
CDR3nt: TGTGCCAGCAGTTTAGCAGGTTCGACAGGGTATTCACCCCTCCACTTT
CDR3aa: CASSLAGSTGYSPLHF

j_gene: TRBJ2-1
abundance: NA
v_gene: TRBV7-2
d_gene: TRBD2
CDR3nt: TGTGCCAGCAGCACCCAGCGGGGGTATGAGCAGTTCTTC
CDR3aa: CASSTQRGYEQFF

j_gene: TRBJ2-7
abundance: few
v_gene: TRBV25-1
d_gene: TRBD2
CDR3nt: TGTGCCAGCAGCCCGACTAGCGGGGGGCCTAAGTCCTACGAGCAGTACTTC
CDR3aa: CASSPTSGGPKSYEQYF

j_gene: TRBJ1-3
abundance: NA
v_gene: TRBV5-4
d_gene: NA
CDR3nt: TGTGCCAGCAGCGTAGACACTCTCTCTGGAAACACCATATATTTT
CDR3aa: CASSVDTLSGNTIYF

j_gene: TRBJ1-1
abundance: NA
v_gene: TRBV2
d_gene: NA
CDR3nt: TGTGCCAGCAGTAGCTTTAGCACTGAAGCTTTCTTT
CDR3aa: CASSSFSTEAFF

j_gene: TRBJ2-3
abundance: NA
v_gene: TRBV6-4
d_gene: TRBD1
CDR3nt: TGTGCCAGCAGTGACCTGACAGGGGACGATACGCAGTATTTT
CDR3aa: CASSDLTGDDTQYF

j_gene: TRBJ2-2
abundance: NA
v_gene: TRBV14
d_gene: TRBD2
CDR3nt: TGTGCCAGCAGCCGGACTAGTAACACCGGGGAGCTGTTTTTT
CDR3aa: CASSRTSNTGELFF

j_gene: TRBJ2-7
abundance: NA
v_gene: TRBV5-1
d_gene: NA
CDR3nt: TGCGCCAGCAGCTTTGCGGACAAGTTTTCCTACGAGCAGTACTTC
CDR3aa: CASSFADKFSYEQYF

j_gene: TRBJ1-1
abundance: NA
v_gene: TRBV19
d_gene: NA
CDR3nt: TGTGCCAGTAGTATCGACACCCTGAACACTGAAGCTTTCTTT
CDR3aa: CASSIDTLNTEAFF

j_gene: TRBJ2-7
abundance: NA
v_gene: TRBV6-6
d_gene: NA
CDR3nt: TGTGCCAGCGGTTTCGCCGAGGAAGCTTACGAGCAGTACTTC
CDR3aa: CASGFAEEAYEQYF

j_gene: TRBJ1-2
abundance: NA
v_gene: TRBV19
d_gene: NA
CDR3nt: TGTGCCAGTAGTCGCTGGGACTCCAGCTATGGCTACACCTTC
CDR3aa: CASSRWDSSYGYTF

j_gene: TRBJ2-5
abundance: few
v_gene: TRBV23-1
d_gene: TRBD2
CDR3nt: TGCGCCAGCAGTCAACCAATGGCTAGCGGGGGGCCTCAAGAGACCCAGTACTTC
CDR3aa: CASSQPMASGGPQETQYF

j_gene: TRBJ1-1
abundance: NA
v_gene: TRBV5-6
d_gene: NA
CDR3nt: TGTGCCAGCAGCCTCGGACAGAGGAACACTGAAGCTTTCTTT
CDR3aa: CASSLGQRNTEAFF

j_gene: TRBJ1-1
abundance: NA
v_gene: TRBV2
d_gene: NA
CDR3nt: TGTGCCAGCAACTTACAGGGGAACACTGAAGCTTTCTTT
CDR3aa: CASNLQGNTEAFF

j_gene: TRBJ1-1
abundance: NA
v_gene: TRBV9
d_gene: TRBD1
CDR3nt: TGTGCCAGCACCCAGGGGGTTACGGGCACTGAAGCTTTCTTT
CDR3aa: CASTQGVTGTEAFF

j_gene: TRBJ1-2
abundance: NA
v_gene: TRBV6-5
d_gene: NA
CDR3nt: TGTGCCAGCAGTTACCTCCCGCCGGGAGTTGGCTACACCTTC
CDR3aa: CASSYLPPGVGYTF

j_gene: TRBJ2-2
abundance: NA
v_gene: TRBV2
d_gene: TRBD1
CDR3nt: TGTGCCAGCAGGCCGACAGGGGGCGTCGCCGGGGAGCTGTTTTTT
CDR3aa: CASRPTGGVAGELFF

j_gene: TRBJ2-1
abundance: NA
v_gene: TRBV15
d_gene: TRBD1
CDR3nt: TGTGCCACCAGCAGAGGGTCGGGACAGGGGGACAATGAGCAGTTCTTC
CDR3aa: CATSRGSGQGDNEQFF

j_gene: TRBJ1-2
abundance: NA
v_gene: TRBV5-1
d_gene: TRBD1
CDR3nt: TGCGCCAGCAGCCGAGAGACAGGGTATAATGGCTACACCTTC
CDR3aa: CASSRETGYNGYTF

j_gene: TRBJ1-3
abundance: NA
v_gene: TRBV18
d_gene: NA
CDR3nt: TGTGCCAGCTCACCACCGGGCATCTCTGGAAACACCATATATTTT
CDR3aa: CASSPPGISGNTIYF

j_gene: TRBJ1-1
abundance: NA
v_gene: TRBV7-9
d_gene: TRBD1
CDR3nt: TGTGCCAGCAGCTTAACGACAGGGGGCACTGAAGCTTTCTTT
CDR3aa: CASSLTTGGTEAFF

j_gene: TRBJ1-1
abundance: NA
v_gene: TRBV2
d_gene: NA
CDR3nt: TGTGCCAGCAGGGCACAGCAGAACACTGAAGCTTTCTTT
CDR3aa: CASRAQQNTEAFF

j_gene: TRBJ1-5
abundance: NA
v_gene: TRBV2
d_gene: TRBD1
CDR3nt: TGTGCCAGCAGTGGAACAGGGGGCAATCAGCCCCAGCATTTT
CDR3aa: CASSGTGGNQPQHF